This TCR beta chain was recovered during a study of cytomegalovirus exposure and HLA in healthy donors. Study findings and constraints: V- and J-gene trimming in TCR beta was tied to a missense DCLRE1C variant by an analysis performed later. TCR association rates varied by HLA locus in a later analysis, with DRB1 highest and HLA-C lowest. Available immune exposure information covered CMV serostatus only.

For this clone: The antigen is undetermined.

Trimming took off 2 bases at V and 1 base at J, with 5 bases between the two ends. The CDR3 is 13 amino acids. Germline V gene sequence: CDR1 MNHEY, CDR2 SMNVEV (reference sequence). The PCR made use of 60 Vbeta and 13 Jbeta primers. The data were produced by immunoSEQ multiplex PCR, yet TCRdb's version contains in-frame clones alone and is incomplete. The data contain 150,000 to 200,000 clones, 81% of them singletons. Specimen: PBMCs. The chain links TRBV27 to TRBJ1-2; maybe TRBD1 (5 bases). The TCR was taken from a man aged 50 to 60 in good health and CMV-seropositive. For the CDR3, the DNA is TGTGCCAGCAGTTTAGACAGTAACTATGGCTACACCTTC. This gives the protein CASSLDSNYGYTF.